This T cell receptor beta chain appears in the sequencing data of a study of OX40 agonist ivuxolimab in advanced cancers. Study details: Hepatocellular carcinoma, melanoma, renal cell or head and neck cancer was diagnosed in the dose-escalation patients. Under the entry rules, prior anti-PD-1, anti-PD-L1 or anti-CTLA-4 therapy was allowed, and about 38% had some. Subjects had a mean age of around 63 years, with a range of about 23 to 79; roughly 80% were male.

Generated by immunoSEQ multiplex PCR, the TCRdb table keeps only in-frame clones and is missing some. The sample has under 45,000 clones, approximately 72% seen once. CDR1 MNHNS and CDR2 SASEGT come from the germline V gene. The CDR3 sequence is 11 residues long. Concerning this clone itself: Compared with germline, one end of the junction differs, possibly owing to a read error.

This TCR was sampled from an adult with an advanced solid tumor such as melanoma, head and neck, liver or kidney cancer. The V gene is TRBV6-1, the J gene TRBJ2-1; perhaps TRBD2 as D (5 bases). The sample consisted of CD4+ or CD8+ T cells sorted from blood, taken in a trial of the OX40 agonist ivuxolimab. The CDR3 loop reads CASSESTPRVF. The CDR3 DNA follows: TGTGCCAGCAGTGAAAGTACGCCGCGGGTCTTC.